This TCR beta chain is from a study of CD8 T cells in ankylosing spondylitis. The authors made TCR beta libraries by quantitative 5'-RACE with molecular barcodes. TCRdb passed the 5' RACE reads through MiXCR, listing each CDR3 protein once. The table shows some 150,000 distinct CDR3 sequences, with around two fifths occurring only once. This clonotype was seen once. No antigen is known for it. Notes on the study in general: A motif in TCR beta, a set of eight or nine highly homologous variants, appeared characteristic of ankylosing spondylitis blood. Disease-associated clones were CD8+ and fairly uncommon in peripheral blood. Enrichment of disease-linked clones was reportedly significant in matched ankylosing spondylitis synovial fluid.

Germline V gene lookup returns CDR1 SNHLY and CDR2 FYNNEI. Trimming stripped 6 bases from V and 0 bases from J, with 14 bases between. CDR3 length equals 16 residues. This TCR was recovered from a male donor with ankylosing spondylitis. This chain connects TRBV2 to TRBJ1-4; D gene ambiguous. Material: synovial fluid, either unsorted or a sorted T cell fraction (not recorded which). As DNA, the CDR3 is TGTGCCAGCAGGGGCGCGTATAGGGCAACTAATGAAAAACTGTTTTTT. Protein sequence: CASRGAYRATNEKLFF.